This TCR beta chain came from a study of T cells in localized non-small cell lung cancer. Broader study findings: A denser population of T cells in blood accompanied longer overall survival. A single tumor region was sequenced, leaving heterogeneity possible. Researchers found a median approximately 57 of the top 100 tumor clones in adjacent lung. Adjacent uninvolved lung had the highest clonality, suggesting focused antigen responses.

Produced via immunoSEQ multiplex PCR; TCRdb's table is partial and in-frame only. The repertoire holds about 21,000 clones, with 84% as singletons. For this clone: What it binds is unknown.

The CDR3 extends over 17 amino acids. The ends lost 4 bases at V and 7 bases at J; junction bases unmatched: 13. The germline gives CDR1 SGHRS, CDR2 YFSETQ. This clonotype originated in a man between 40 and 69 years old with stage I lung adenocarcinoma. The sample in question was peripheral blood, obtained before any cancer treatment. The gene calls are TRBV5-1 and TRBJ2-2, with 10 bases aligning to TRBD1. The CDR3 DNA reads TGCGCCAGCAGCCCGTTTAGTCCGGGACAGGGGAACGGGGAGCTGTTTTTT. Amino acid sequence: CASSPFSPGQGNGELFF.